This T cell receptor beta chain was found in a study of cytomegalovirus exposure and HLA in healthy donors. Overall study: Falling in the Caucasian-associated ancestry cluster were approximately 86% of around 370 genotyped donors. Findings of the study overall: Later on, an analysis showed TCR association rates differing by HLA locus, with DRB1 the most and HLA-C the fewest. CMV serostatus was the sole immune exposure information available.

In the PCR, 60 Vbeta and 13 Jbeta primers were used. TCRdb's copy holds only in-frame clones and misses some; the assay was immunoSEQ multiplex PCR. This table has about 90,000 clones, approximately 78% appearing once. The trim removed 1 base at V and 7 bases at J, leaving 6 bases unmatched. The CDR3 contains 14 residues. CDR1 and CDR2 (germline): LGHNA, YNFKEQ. Remarks on this clone: Its antigen is currently unknown.

This chain joins TRBV4-2 and TRBJ1-2; TRBD1 matches 7 bases. The specimen was PBMCs. The TCR comes from a woman aged 35 to 49 in good health and CMV-seropositive. This CDR3 is CASSQGGTDGGYTF. In DNA form, the CDR3 reads TGTGCCAGCAGCCAAGGGGGGACAGATGGTGGCTACACCTTC.